Shown below are 7 T cell receptor beta chains from a single sample sequenced in a study of regulatory T cells in long-lasting Graves disease. Time point defined: newly diagnosed GD, antithyroid drugs for less than 3 months. The TCR library was made from RNA extracted from PBMCs. Building of the TCR beta libraries involved iRepertoire HTBI primers and Arm-PCR of CDR3 regions. TCRdb fed the multiplex PCR reads into MiXCR, producing one record per CDR3 protein. In the table there are approximately 300,000 distinct CDR3 sequences, about a sixth of which are singletons. Sequencing used peripheral blood mononuclear cells (PBMCs), obtained at new diagnosis, from a patient treated with antithyroid drugs. The receptors stem from a female donor with Graves disease.

The rearrangement uses TRBV3-1 and TRBJ2-2; 7 bases agree with TRBD1. Germline trimming cut 11 bases from V and 4 bases from J; bases unmatched to any gene: 13. Looked up from germline, CDR1 is LGHDT and CDR2 is YNNKEL (reference sequence). This CDR3 comprises 15 residues. CDR3 in amino acids: CAGTVNRGGTGELFF. CDR3 sequence (DNA): TGTGCCGGAACGGTTAACAGGGGCGGCACCGGGGAGCTGTTTTTT. The variable domain in full, completed from reference TRBV3-1 and TRBJ2-2, reads DTAVSQTPKYLVTQMGNDKSIKCEQNLGHDTMYWYKQDSKKFLKIMFSYNNKELIINETVPNRFSPKSPDKAHLNLHINSLELGDSAVYFCAGTVNRGGTGELFFGEGSRLTVL.

This clonotype was observed many times. V usage is TRBV9 and J usage is TRBJ2-1; 7 nucleotides line up with TRBD2. The CDR3 runs 16 residues. The V segment lost 0 bases and the J segment 7 bases; nucleotides outside the gene matches: 10. Germline CDR1 reads SGDLS; CDR2 reads YYNGEE. CDR3 bases: TGTGCCAGCAGCGTAGATCCAGCGGGAAGGGTAAATGAGCAGTTCTTC. It is translated as CASSVDPAGRVNEQFF.

This clonotype was recorded many times. The chain joins TRBV2 to TRBJ1-4, with a weak D call TRBD1 (5 bases). Germline lookup yields CDR1 SNHLY and CDR2 FYNNEI. The CDR3 spans 16 residues. V lost 6 bases, J lost 8 bases, and 22 bases lay in between. CDR3: CASSVRDSWLMEKLFF. CDR3 nucleotide sequence: TGTGCCAGCAGCGTCCGGGACTCATGGCTGATGGAAAAACTGTTTTTT.

This clonotype was observed many times. This sequence joins TRBV6-5 and TRBJ2-2; TRBD2 matches at 9 bases. CDR1 and CDR2 from the germline V gene are MNHEY and SVGAGI. The CDR3 has 19 residues. With 2 bases clipped from V and 0 bases from J, the junction kept 10 bases outside the gene matches. The CDR3 DNA sequence: TGTGCCAGCAGTTACATGGGGCTAGCGGGGCCTTCGAACACCGGGGAGCTGTTTTTT. Its protein product is CASSYMGLAGPSNTGELFF.

Here the CDR3 DNA reads TGTGCCACCAGTGATTTAACAGGGAGGGAGTCGACCGGGGAGCTGTTTTTT. Protein product: CATSDLTGRESTGELFF. This chain joins TRBV24-1 and TRBJ2-2; tentative D call: TRBD2 (7 bases). The V end was cut by 1 base, the J end by 5 bases, with 16 bases between. The CDR3 runs to 17 residues. Germline lookup yields CDR1 KGHDR and CDR2 SFDVKD.

This clonotype was detected ten times or more. The chain combines TRBV7-3 with TRBJ2-3; TRBD2 aligns across 13 bases. J was trimmed by 0 bases and V by 4 bases; bases with no gene match: 7. The CDR3 totals 18 residues. Germline loops: CDR1 SGHTA, CDR2 FQGTGA. Written as DNA, the CDR3 is TGTGCCAGCAGCTCCGGACTAGCGGGAGTGCTTAGCACAGATACGCAGTATTTT. This translates into CASSSGLAGVLSTDTQYF.

Comments on this clonotype: One end of the junction fails to match germline, which may point to a read error. This chain links TRBV27 with TRBJ1-2; 7 nucleotides match TRBD1. Germline values: CDR1 MNHEY, CDR2 SMNVEV (reference sequence). The CDR3 runs to 14 residues. In DNA, the CDR3 is TGCGCCAGCAGTGCAGAGACAGGGCACGATGGCTACACCTTC. It translates to CASSAETGHDGYTF.